This T cell receptor beta chain emerged from a study of tumor-infiltrating lymphocytes in oesophageal squamous cell carcinoma (TCRdb year 2016). This clonotype is regarded as medium-sized (0.01 to 0.1%). Its antigen remains undetermined. One base away there is no much larger clone; base qualities are not given. Library preparation used PCR. Instrument used: Illumina HiSeq 1500. TCRdb trimmed the raw reads at Q25, called clones with MiXCR and kept productive beta chains. Duplicate CDR3 protein sequences are folded into a single record with the most common DNA and genes. The sample contains approximately 14,000 distinct CDR3 sequences, around 50% of them found a single time. Clones ranked in the top ten supply around 17% of the sample. The sequence derives from a male donor with esophageal squamous cell carcinoma. The sequencing sample was made of esophageal tumor tissue.

CDR3 loop: CASSPGPDRAKQYF. The nucleotide sequence is given as TGTGCCAGCAGCCCGGGCCCCGACAGGGCCAAGCAGTACTTC. This sequence uses TRBV6-1 and TRBJ2-7; 7 bases in between match TRBD1. The CDR3 covers 14 residues, taking in both the cysteine and the phenylalanine. Just CDR3 DNA is preserved here, 42 bases in frame from base 1. CDR1 MNHNS and CDR2 SASEGT are derived from the germline V gene. The junction shows trimming of 6 bases on V and 8 bases on J, and the gene matches do not reach 13 bases of it.